The 18 T cell receptor beta chains given below trace back to one sample, sequenced in a study of blood T cell repertoires in COVID-19. TCRdb's copy holds only in-frame clones and misses some; the assay was immunoSEQ multiplex PCR. This sample has a few hundred thousand clones, with around 90% found just once. The sequenced sample was PBMCs or T cells enriched from blood (not recorded which). These receptors were taken from a woman in her twenties or thirties who had recovered from COVID-19.

The chain uses TRBV30 and TRBJ1-2; 7 positions match TRBD1. With V trimmed by 5 bases and J by 7 bases, 4 bases remained unmatched. Germline CDR1 and CDR2: GTSNPN and SVGIG (reference sequence). The CDR3 runs 11 residues. CDR3 protein: CAWARGAGYTF. The CDR3 DNA follows: TGTGCCTGGGCCAGGGGGGCTGGCTACACCTTC.

This clone was seen only once. The chain links TRBV5-6 to TRBJ2-5; perhaps TRBD1 as D (5 bases). The CDR3 has 16 amino acids. The germline gives CDR1 SGHDT, CDR2 YYEEEE. Trimming shortened V by 2 bases and J by 1 base, and 15 bases separated the two germline ends. In nucleotides, the CDR3 is TGTGCCAGCAGCTTCGGTGTAGGGGCAGTCCAAGAGACCCAGTACTTC. It is translated as CASSFGVGAVQETQYF.

The V gene is TRBV5-1, the J gene TRBJ2-3; 8 bases match TRBD2. Germline V gene sequence: CDR1 SGHRS, CDR2 YFSETQ. After removal of 0 bases from V and 6 bases from J, the junction contained 3 bases not matched to a gene. The CDR3 runs 14 residues. This CDR3 reads CASSLVSSGDTQYF. Here the CDR3 DNA reads TGCGCCAGCAGCTTGGTGTCTAGCGGGGATACGCAGTATTTT.

The chain has TRBV6-5 and TRBJ2-7; 10 bases are shared with TRBD1. The CDR3 runs 13 residues. Losses at the gene ends were 7 bases for V and 4 bases for J; bases not matched to a gene: 4. Germline CDR1 and CDR2: MNHEY and SVGAGI. The CDR3: CASNRDRGYEQYF. In nucleotides, the CDR3 is TGTGCCAGCAACCGGGACAGGGGTTACGAGCAGTACTTC.

J is TRBJ2-1 and V is TRBV19; D is ambiguous. CDR1 and CDR2 from the germline V gene are LNHDA and SQIVND (reference sequence). V lost 9 bases, J lost 7 bases, and 10 bases lay in between. CDR3 length equals 11 residues. CDR3 coding DNA: TGTGCCAGCGGTATGGAGAATGAGCAGTTCTTC. Amino acid sequence: CASGMENEQFF.

The V and J genes are TRBV5-4 and TRBJ1-1, with D unclear. Germline V gives CDR1 SGHNT, CDR2 YYREEE (reference sequence). V lost 0 bases and J lost 2, with 8 bases in between. The length of the CDR3 is 14 residues. The CDR3 sequence is CASSLEQFNTEAFF. DNA of the CDR3: TGTGCCAGCAGCTTGGAACAGTTTAACACTGAAGCTTTCTTT.

Remarks on this clone: The junction does not match germline at one end; this may be a read error. This chain links TRBV2 with TRBJ1-1; D unresolved. CDR3 length: 15 amino acids. The germline gives CDR1 SNHLY, CDR2 FYNNEI. In nucleotides, the CDR3 is TGTGCCAGCAGTGAAGTTTCGGTTCCGAACGCTGAAGCTTTCTTT. Protein product: CASSEVSVPNAEAFF.

The chain recombines TRBV5-1 with TRBJ1-2; 7 bases fit TRBD1. V lost 3 bases, J lost 0 bases, and 2 bases stayed unmatched. Germline assignment: CDR1 SGHRS and CDR2 YFSETQ. The length of the CDR3 is 14 residues. The CDR3 nucleotides read TGCGCCAGCAGCTACGACAGGGCTAACTATGGCTACACCTTC. It translates to CASSYDRANYGYTF.

V gene TRBV6-4 combines with J gene TRBJ1-3; the match to TRBD1 covers 7 bases. Germline trimming cut 2 bases from V and 2 bases from J; bases unmatched to any gene: 6. The CDR3 length is 16 residues. CDR1 is MRHNA, CDR2 SNTAGT, per germline. The CDR3 bases are TGTGCCAGCAGTGACCAGGGGGGAGTCGCTGGAAACACCATATATTTT. Protein sequence: CASSDQGGVAGNTIYF.

This clone appeared once. The rearrangement uses TRBV5-1 and TRBJ1-4; a weak D match, TRBD1 (6 bases). Germline values: CDR1 SGHRS, CDR2 YFSETQ. The CDR3 is 16 amino acids. The V and J ends lost 4 bases and 0 bases respectively, with 13 bases between them. The CDR3 loop reads CASSMGGPATNEKLFF. The CDR3 nucleotides read TGCGCCAGCAGCATGGGGGGGCCCGCAACTAATGAAAAACTGTTTTTT.

V gene TRBV7-3 combines with J gene TRBJ2-1, with TRBD1 matching 9 bases. With 5 bases clipped from V and 6 bases from J, the junction kept 5 bases outside the gene matches. Germline V CDR1 and CDR2: SGHTA, FQGTGA. CDR3 size: 14 residues. The CDR3 DNA reads TGTGCCAGCAGCCCCGGGACAGGGTTCAATGAGCAGTTCTTC. Protein product: CASSPGTGFNEQFF.

The chain employs TRBV6-6 and TRBJ1-6; 7 positions agree with TRBD1. Germline assignment: CDR1 MNHNY and CDR2 SVGAGI (reference sequence). Trimming took 7 bases from V and 8 from J; bases not matched to a gene: 11. There are 15 residues in the CDR3. CDR3 region: CASTQGQSGYSPLHF. DNA of the CDR3: TGTGCCAGCACCCAGGGACAGTCGGGATATTCACCCCTCCACTTT.

V is TRBV3-1 (or the pseudogene TRBV3-2) and J is TRBJ1-1; D is perhaps TRBD1 (5 bases). The V end was cut by 7 bases, the J end by 5 bases, with 23 bases between. The CDR3 sequence is 16 residues long. CDR1 and CDR2 from the germline V gene are LGHDT and YNNKEL (reference sequence). CDR3 nucleotides: TGTGCCAGCACCGATTCGAAGCGGGGACGGATGACTGAAGCTTTCTTT. Encoded protein: CASTDSKRGRMTEAFF.

This clone has a handful of counts. At the DNA level, this CDR3 is encoded by other sequences in the same sample as well. The gene calls are TRBV10-3 and TRBJ1-2; a weak D match, TRBD1 (5 bases). CDR3 length equals 13 residues. V shed 4 bases and J shed 3 bases, with 9 bases lying between them. Germline CDR1 ENHRY, CDR2 SYGVKD. CDR3 sequence: CAISVAGDYGYTF. CDR3 bases: TGTGCCATCAGTGTTGCGGGGGACTATGGCTACACCTTC.

This chain joins TRBV6-5 and TRBJ1-6; D is perhaps TRBD1 (5 bases). The germline CDR1 and CDR2 sequences are MNHEY and SVGAGI. The CDR3 has 15 residues. The V end was cut by 6 bases, the J end by 7 bases, with 16 bases between. CDR3: CASSLGAGQNSPLHF. For the CDR3, the DNA is TGTGCCAGCAGCCTAGGGGCAGGGCAGAATTCACCCCTCCACTTT.

The gene calls are TRBV6-5 and TRBJ1-2, with D possibly matching TRBD1 (6 bases). The CDR3 is 13 amino acids. V lost 5 bases and J 8 bases, leaving 15 bases between the germline ends. Germline V gives CDR1 MNHEY, CDR2 SVGAGI. CDR3 amino acids: CASSNGGQGGYTF. The CDR3 region has the DNA TGTGCCAGCAGTAACGGGGGGCAGGGCGGCTACACCTTC.

This clone has a single count. This chain connects TRBV9 to TRBJ1-2; TRBD1 matches at 7 bases. This CDR3 contains 13 residues. The germline CDR1 and CDR2 sequences are SGDLS and YYNGEE. The junction had 4 bases not matched to a gene; V was cut back by 3 bases and J by 5 bases. CDR3 protein: CASSANRGYGYTF. The CDR3 DNA reads as TGTGCCAGCAGCGCAAACAGGGGATATGGCTACACCTTC.

The chain employs TRBV29-1 and TRBJ1-2; no clear D gene. Germline V gene lookup returns CDR1 SQVTM and CDR2 ANQGSEA. V was pared by 4 bases and J by 7 bases, with 16 bases between. This CDR3 has 13 residues. The CDR3 DNA is TGCAGCGTTGGAGATACCGCTAGCAGTGGCTACACCTTC. This encodes CSVGDTASSGYTF. Complete variable domain (other parts from reference TRBV29-1 and TRBJ1-2): SAVISQKPSRDICQRGTSLTIQCQVDSQVTMMFWYRQQPGQSLTLIATANQGSEATYESGFVIDKFPISRPNLTFSTLTVSNMSPEDSSIYLCSVGDTASSGYTFGSGTRLTVV.